Following are 21 T cell receptor beta chains from one sample sequenced in a study of blood T cell repertoires in COVID-19. The repertoire was sequenced with immunoSEQ multiplex PCR; TCRdb's copy has only in-frame clones and lacks some. The data hold around 130,000 clones, with around 80% observed a single time. Sequencing was done on a sample of peripheral blood. The receptors shown here come from a human donor in a cohort sampled during active COVID-19.

For the CDR3, the DNA is TGTGCCAGCAGCGAGGGGGCACAACCTAACTATGGCTACACCTTC. Encoded protein: CASSEGAQPNYGYTF. The chain joins TRBV2 to TRBJ1-2; TRBD1 aligns across 7 bases. Germline V gives CDR1 SNHLY, CDR2 FYNNEI. Germline trimming cut 6 bases from V and 0 bases from J; bases unmatched to any gene: 7. The length of the CDR3 is 15 residues.

The rearrangement joins TRBV10-3 to TRBJ2-5; D gene uncertain. The CDR3 totals 13 residues. Trimming cost V 4 bases and J 0 bases, with 6 bases left between them. The germline CDR1 and CDR2 sequences are ENHRY and SYGVKD. CDR3 nucleotides: TGTGCCATCAGTGCCCGGGACCAAGAGACCCAGTACTTC. Translated, it gives CAISARDQETQYF.

This clone was seen a handful of times. The chain joins TRBV4-1 to TRBJ2-7; D is perhaps TRBD1 (6 bases). The V and J ends lost 4 bases and 6 bases respectively, with 13 bases between them. Looked up from germline, CDR1 is MGHRA and CDR2 is YSYEKL. This CDR3 region has 13 residues. The CDR3 DNA follows: TGCGCCAGCAGCCTTCCCAGGGGTTCCGAGCAGTACTTC. As protein: CASSLPRGSEQYF.

The V gene is TRBV5-1, the J gene TRBJ1-1, with a weak D call TRBD1 (5 bases). This CDR3 is built from 11 residues. The ends were cut back, 9 bases at V and 13 bases at J, with 19 bases in the middle. Germline values: CDR1 SGHRS, CDR2 YFSETQ. The CDR3 reads CAIAIPTQGFF. In DNA form, the CDR3 reads TGCGCCATCGCTATCCCCACCCAGGGTTTCTTT.

The chain uses TRBV19 and TRBJ2-7; D is unresolved. Between the trimmed V and J ends, which lost 2 bases and 6 bases, there was a span of 8 bases. There are 12 residues in the CDR3. The V gene's germline CDR1 is LNHDA and CDR2 SQIVND (reference sequence). The CDR3 spells CASSIRSGEQYF. The CDR3 DNA reads as TGTGCCAGTAGTATAAGGTCAGGCGAGCAGTACTTC. The variable domain in full, with the rest retrieved from reference TRBV19 and TRBJ2-7, is DGGITQSPKYLFRKEGQNVTLSCEQNLNHDAMYWYRQDPGQGLRLIYYSQIVNDFQKGDIAEGYSVSREKKESFPLTVTSAQKNPTAFYLCASSIRSGEQYFGPGTRLTVT.

At least ten counts were recorded for this clone. This sequence joins TRBV10-3 and TRBJ2-7; 7 nucleotides line up with TRBD1. The germline gives CDR1 ENHRY, CDR2 SYGVKD. CDR3 size: 13 residues. V was clipped by 8 bases and J by 0 bases; unmatched bases: 4. The DNA of the CDR3 is TGTGCCATCTACCGGGACAGCTCCTACGAGCAGTACTTC. Its translation is CAIYRDSSYEQYF.

The chain joins TRBV28 to TRBJ2-5; TRBD2 matches 7 bases. The CDR3 runs to 13 residues. Germline V gene lookup returns CDR1 MDHEN and CDR2 SYDVKM. V shed 5 bases, J shed 5 bases, and the junction held 5 bases outside the gene matches. For the CDR3, the DNA is TGTGCCAGCAGTGGGGAGGGGATGGAGACCCAGTACTTC. Its protein is CASSGEGMETQYF.

This clone has a single count. This chain links TRBV19 with TRBJ2-7; weak D call: TRBD2 (6 bases). CDR1 is LNHDA and CDR2 is SQIVND in the germline V gene (reference sequence). The length of the CDR3 is 14 residues. V was pared by 3 bases and J by 3 bases, with 12 bases between. The CDR3 region is CASSIGGLNYEQYF. The CDR3 DNA reads as TGTGCCAGTAGTATTGGGGGACTGAACTACGAGCAGTACTTC.

In this sample, this clone turned up once. The V call is TRBV7-2, the J call TRBJ2-3, with D perhaps matching TRBD2 (5 bases). The germline CDR1 and CDR2 sequences are SGHTA and FQGNSA. The V and J ends lost 3 bases and 4 bases respectively, with 8 bases between them. The CDR3 is 13 amino acids. Here the CDR3 DNA reads TGTGCCAGCAGCTTTTACGGGGCAGATACGCAGTATTTT. As protein: CASSFYGADTQYF.

This sequence joins TRBV6-6 and TRBJ1-5; 7 positions agree with TRBD1. The CDR3 loop spans 14 amino acids. CDR1 and CDR2 from the germline V gene are MNHNY and SVGAGI (reference sequence). The V and J ends lost 8 bases and 4 bases, in that order; junction bases with no gene match: 8. The CDR3 nucleotides are TGTGCCAGCTGGGGAAGACAGGGAAATCAGCCCCAGCATTTT. This codes for CASWGRQGNQPQHF.

This sequence joins TRBV5-4 and TRBJ2-3; 9 bases are shared with TRBD2. Germline CDR1 and CDR2: SGHNT and YYREEE (reference sequence). V lost 5 bases to trimming and J lost 4 bases; unmatched junction nucleotides: 8. The CDR3 extends over 15 amino acids. The CDR3 DNA reads TGTGCCAGCAGTCGGAGCGGGGGGTTGCCAGATACGCAGTATTTT. The encoded protein is CASSRSGGLPDTQYF.

CDR3 sequence reads: CASSRDRGSTIYF. In DNA form, the CDR3 reads TGTGCCAGCAGCCGGGACAGGGGATCAACCATATATTTT. The chain links TRBV7-9 to TRBJ1-3; TRBD1 matches at 10 bases. J gave up 10 bases and V 5 bases, and 5 bases lay outside the gene matches. The CDR3 length is 13 residues. CDR1 is SEHNR, CDR2 FQNEAQ, per germline (reference sequence).

As regards this clone: Additional DNA sequences in this sample encode the identical CDR3. The gene calls are TRBV27 and TRBJ2-3, with TRBD1 identical over 9 bases. The CDR3 loop spans 14 amino acids. The J segment lost 3 bases and the V segment lost 5 bases, leaving 3 bases of the junction unmatched. Germline CDR1 and CDR2: MNHEY and SMNVEV (reference sequence). CDR3 in DNA: TGTGCCAGCAGTCACAGGGGGCCGACAGATACGCAGTATTTT. It specifies CASSHRGPTDTQYF.

The gene calls are TRBV6-1 and TRBJ2-2; the D is unclear. The germline CDR1 and CDR2 sequences are MNHNS and SASEGT. This CDR3 contains 15 residues. V gave up 3 bases and J gave up 1 base, with 9 bases separating them. The DNA for the CDR3 is TGTGCCAGCAGTGATTTTTCAGAGAACACCGGGGAGCTGTTTTTT. Amino acid sequence: CASSDFSENTGELFF.

This chain connects TRBV19 to TRBJ2-7; the match to TRBD2 covers 9 bases. V lost 3 bases to trimming and J lost 3 bases; unmatched junction nucleotides: 3. The germline V gene has CDR1 LNHDA and CDR2 SQIVND (reference sequence). This CDR3 has 14 residues. CDR3 in amino acids: CASSISSGVYEQYF. DNA of the CDR3: TGTGCCAGTAGTATTTCTAGCGGGGTCTACGAGCAGTACTTC.

This clone was found a few times. The J gene is TRBJ1-6, the V gene TRBV3-1 (or the pseudogene TRBV3-2); D gene uncertain. With 4 bases removed from V and 7 bases from J, the gap between germline ends came to 5 bases. The CDR3 is 12 residues long. The germline V gene encodes CDR1 LGHDT and CDR2 YNNKEL (reference sequence). The CDR3 spells CASSPLNSPLHF. CDR3 DNA: TGTGCCAGCAGCCCCCTCAATTCACCCCTCCACTTT.

This chain connects TRBV2 to TRBJ2-2; 10 bases fit TRBD2. This CDR3 is built from 16 residues. The germline V gene has CDR1 SNHLY and CDR2 FYNNEI. V shed 2 bases and J 7 bases; nucleotides not matched to a gene: 7. In DNA form, the CDR3 reads TGTGCCAGCAGTGAAAGAAGCGGGGGGGCTGGCGGGGAGCTGTTTTTT. Residues: CASSERSGGAGGELFF.

J is TRBJ2-1 and V is TRBV7-9, with D perhaps TRBD1 (5 bases). CDR1 and CDR2 (germline): SEHNR, FQNEAQ (reference sequence). The CDR3 loop spans 13 amino acids. The V gene lost 5 bases and the J gene lost 1 base, with 6 bases spanning the gap. The CDR3 spells CASSRQSYNEQFF. The CDR3 DNA follows: TGTGCCAGCAGCAGACAGTCCTACAATGAGCAGTTCTTC.

The chain employs TRBV6-1 and TRBJ2-7; 7 bases are a match to TRBD2. This CDR3 comprises 14 residues. CDR1 and CDR2 from the germline V gene are MNHNS and SASEGT. V trimming: 1 base; J trimming: 6 bases; junction bases outside the gene matches: 6. The CDR3 loop reads CASSEGTSVVEQYF. The CDR3 DNA is TGTGCCAGCAGTGAAGGGACTAGTGTGGTCGAGCAGTACTTC.

This clone was seen just once. V gene TRBV28 combines with J gene TRBJ2-3; 14 bases are a match to TRBD2. Germline CDR1 MDHEN, CDR2 SYDVKM. V was pared by 3 bases and J by 0 bases, with 5 bases of the junction left unmatched. The CDR3 spans 18 residues. The CDR3 DNA reads TGTGCCAGCAGTTTGACTGGACTAGCGGGGGGCAGCACAGATACGCAGTATTTT. Its translation is CASSLTGLAGGSTDTQYF.

The chain links TRBV28 to TRBJ2-7; 8 bases are a match to TRBD1. This CDR3 is built from 16 residues. Per the germline V gene, CDR1 is MDHEN and CDR2 is SYDVKM. Unmatched junction bases numbered 10, after V lost 4 bases and J lost 2 bases. The CDR3 DNA sequence: TGTGCCAGCAGTTCGGACAGGGAATTGGAGACCTACGAGCAGTACTTC. Encoded protein: CASSSDRELETYEQYF.